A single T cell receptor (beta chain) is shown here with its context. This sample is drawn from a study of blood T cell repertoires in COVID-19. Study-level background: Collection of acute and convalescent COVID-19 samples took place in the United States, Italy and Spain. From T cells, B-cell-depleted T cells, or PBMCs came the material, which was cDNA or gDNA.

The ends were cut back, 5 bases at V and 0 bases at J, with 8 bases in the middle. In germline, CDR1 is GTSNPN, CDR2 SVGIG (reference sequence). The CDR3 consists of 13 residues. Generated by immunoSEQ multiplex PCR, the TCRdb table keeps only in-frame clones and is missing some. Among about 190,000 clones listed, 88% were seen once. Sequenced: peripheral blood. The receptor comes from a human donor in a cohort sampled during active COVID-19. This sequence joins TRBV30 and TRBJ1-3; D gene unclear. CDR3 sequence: CAWGQSSGNTIYF. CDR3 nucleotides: TGTGCCTGGGGTCAATCCTCTGGAAACACCATATATTTT.